This is a list of T cell receptor beta chains from one sample in a study of shared clonotypes between healthy human individuals. Sequencing used immunoSEQ multiplex PCR; TCRdb keeps in-frame clones, though not all of them. The sample has a few million clones, approximately 90% seen once. The sample taken for sequencing was naive CD4+ T cells sorted from blood. The receptors shown here come from a man between 18 and 29 years old in good health. CDR3s include the opening cysteine and the closing phenylalanine or tryptophan. Each record gives: J gene, V gene, clone size, D gene, CDR3 DNA, CDR3 protein. The D gene is left open where the match is weak. Only part of the rows carry a size: once, few, many, or a class if the clone is expanded.

j_gene: TRBJ1-6
v_gene: TRBV6-1
abundance: once
d_gene: TRBD1
CDR3nt: TGTGCCAGCAGTGTTCGGGACAGCTCCTATAATTCACCCCTCCACTTT
CDR3aa: CASSVRDSSYNSPLHF

j_gene: TRBJ1-1
v_gene: TRBV19
abundance: NA
d_gene: TRBD1
CDR3nt: TGTGCCAGTAGACCTCAGGGGGCGAACACTGAAGCTTTCTTT
CDR3aa: CASRPQGANTEAFF

j_gene: TRBJ2-5
v_gene: TRBV9
abundance: NA
d_gene: NA
CDR3nt: TGTGCCAGCAGCGTAGTATCACAAGAGACCCAGTACTTC
CDR3aa: CASSVVSQETQYF

j_gene: TRBJ1-6
v_gene: TRBV19
abundance: once
d_gene: NA
CDR3nt: TGTGCCAGTAGTATCGGGACACCTTATAATTCACCCCTCCACTTT
CDR3aa: CASSIGTPYNSPLHF

j_gene: TRBJ1-2
v_gene: TRBV5-1
abundance: once
d_gene: TRBD1
CDR3nt: TGCGCCAGCAGCTTGGCACCGACAGGGACCTATGGCTACACCTTC
CDR3aa: CASSLAPTGTYGYTF

j_gene: TRBJ2-7
v_gene: TRBV7-9
abundance: NA
d_gene: NA
CDR3nt: TGTGCCAGCAACACTCCCGGCGAGCAGTACTTC
CDR3aa: CASNTPGEQYF

j_gene: TRBJ1-2
v_gene: TRBV5-5
abundance: NA
d_gene: NA
CDR3nt: TGTGCCAGCAGCTTGGAGCCTCAGGGGATCGATGGCTACACCTTC
CDR3aa: CASSLEPQGIDGYTF

j_gene: TRBJ2-5
v_gene: TRBV18
abundance: NA
d_gene: NA
CDR3nt: TGTGCCAGCTCACCCATATCCGGGACACCGACCCAGTACTTC
CDR3aa: CASSPISGTPTQYF

j_gene: TRBJ2-1
v_gene: TRBV2
abundance: NA
d_gene: NA
CDR3nt: TGTGCCTGCTCCGGTTACAATGAGCAGTTCTTC
CDR3aa: CACSGYNEQFF

j_gene: TRBJ1-1
v_gene: TRBV27
abundance: NA
d_gene: NA
CDR3nt: TGTGCCAGCAGTTTGGGGGCACCGAACACTGAAGCTTTCTTT
CDR3aa: CASSLGAPNTEAFF

j_gene: TRBJ2-6
v_gene: TRBV11-2
abundance: NA
d_gene: TRBD2
CDR3nt: TGTGCCAGCAGCTCACTAGCGGGGGGCCGAAACTCTGGGGCCAACGTCCTGACTTTC
CDR3aa: CASSSLAGGRNSGANVLTF

j_gene: TRBJ2-7
v_gene: TRBV6-1
abundance: NA
d_gene: TRBD2
CDR3nt: TGTGCCAGCAGGACGGGGGGGGGAACCTACGAGCAGTACTTC
CDR3aa: CASRTGGGTYEQYF

j_gene: TRBJ1-2
v_gene: TRBV10-3
abundance: NA
d_gene: NA
CDR3nt: TGTGCCATCAGTGAGTCGGGCAGAAACTATGGCTACACCTTC
CDR3aa: CAISESGRNYGYTF

j_gene: TRBJ2-1
v_gene: TRBV11-2
abundance: NA
d_gene: NA
CDR3nt: TGTGCCAGCAGCGCCCGAGGGGAGCAGTTCTTC
CDR3aa: CASSARGEQFF

j_gene: TRBJ2-7
v_gene: TRBV19
abundance: NA
d_gene: TRBD1
CDR3nt: TGTGCCAGTAGTGCTGGACAGGCCTACGAGCAGTACTTC
CDR3aa: CASSAGQAYEQYF

j_gene: TRBJ1-5
v_gene: TRBV7-9
abundance: NA
d_gene: NA
CDR3nt: TGTGCCAGCAGTAAACGGGGCAATCAGCCCCAGCATTTT
CDR3aa: CASSKRGNQPQHF

j_gene: TRBJ1-4
v_gene: TRBV9
abundance: NA
d_gene: TRBD1
CDR3nt: TGTGCCAGCAGCGTAGCTCAGGGGGAGGTGGGTGAAAAACTGTTTTTT
CDR3aa: CASSVAQGEVGEKLFF

j_gene: TRBJ2-7
v_gene: TRBV2
abundance: NA
d_gene: TRBD1
CDR3nt: TGTGCCAGCAGTTCCGGGACAGACTACGAGCAGTACTTC
CDR3aa: CASSSGTDYEQYF

j_gene: TRBJ1-1
v_gene: TRBV7-9
abundance: NA
d_gene: NA
CDR3nt: TGTGCCAGCAGCTTAAGGGGAGGTAGCACTGAAGCTTTCTTT
CDR3aa: CASSLRGGSTEAFF

j_gene: TRBJ2-6
v_gene: TRBV2
abundance: NA
d_gene: NA
CDR3nt: TGTGCCAGCAGTGGAGGGGGCTCTGGGGCCAACGTCCTGACTTTC
CDR3aa: CASSGGGSGANVLTF

j_gene: TRBJ1-5
v_gene: TRBV19
abundance: NA
d_gene: NA
CDR3nt: TGTGCCAGTATTAAAACCAGGGATAGCAATCAGCCCCAGCATTTT
CDR3aa: CASIKTRDSNQPQHF

j_gene: TRBJ2-7
v_gene: TRBV7-3
abundance: once
d_gene: TRBD2
CDR3nt: TGTGCCAGCAGCTCGGGGGGGACATCGCCCTACGAGCAGTACTTC
CDR3aa: CASSSGGTSPYEQYF

j_gene: TRBJ2-3
v_gene: TRBV7-9
abundance: NA
d_gene: NA
CDR3nt: TGTGCCAGCAGCCAGACTAGTCCTTCTAGCACAGATACGCAGTATTTT
CDR3aa: CASSQTSPSSTDTQYF

j_gene: TRBJ2-5
v_gene: TRBV6-6
abundance: NA
d_gene: NA
CDR3nt: TGTGCCAGCAGTTACGAAGGGGTGCAGACCCAGTACTTC
CDR3aa: CASSYEGVQTQYF

j_gene: TRBJ2-1
v_gene: TRBV4-3
abundance: NA
d_gene: NA
CDR3nt: TGCGCCAGCAGCCAAGATATGGCAGGAGAGCAGTTCTTC
CDR3aa: CASSQDMAGEQFF

j_gene: TRBJ1-6
v_gene: TRBV4-1
abundance: once
d_gene: TRBD1
CDR3nt: TGCGCCAGCAGCCAGACAGGGATACCGTCACCCCTCCACTTT
CDR3aa: CASSQTGIPSPLHF

j_gene: TRBJ2-7
v_gene: TRBV2
abundance: NA
d_gene: NA
CDR3nt: TGTGCCAGCAGGGAAGGGTTGTCCTACGAGCAGTACTTC
CDR3aa: CASREGLSYEQYF

j_gene: TRBJ2-6
v_gene: TRBV19
abundance: NA
d_gene: NA
CDR3nt: TGTGCCAGTAGTACCGGGGGCAGGGCGAGCTCTGGGGCCAACGTCCTGACTTTC
CDR3aa: CASSTGGRASSGANVLTF

j_gene: TRBJ1-5
v_gene: TRBV15
abundance: NA
d_gene: NA
CDR3nt: TGTGCCACCAGCAGGAGCCGTTCGCGCAATCAGCCCCAGCATTTT
CDR3aa: CATSRSRSRNQPQHF

j_gene: TRBJ2-2
v_gene: TRBV19
abundance: NA
d_gene: NA
CDR3nt: TGTGCCAGTAGTATCGGGGGGCCGGGCACCGGGGAGCTGTTTTTT
CDR3aa: CASSIGGPGTGELFF

j_gene: TRBJ1-2
v_gene: TRBV18
abundance: once
d_gene: NA
CDR3nt: TGTGCCAGCTCACCCGAAAGCTATGGCTACACCTTC
CDR3aa: CASSPESYGYTF

j_gene: TRBJ2-7
v_gene: TRBV7-2
abundance: once
d_gene: TRBD2
CDR3nt: TGTGCCAGCATCGGGACTAGCGGCTCCTACGAGCAGTACTTC
CDR3aa: CASIGTSGSYEQYF

j_gene: TRBJ1-1
v_gene: TRBV6-5
abundance: NA
d_gene: NA
CDR3nt: TGTGCCAGCGAGACTGGGAGGCCACCGAGGACTGAAGCTTTCTTT
CDR3aa: CASETGRPPRTEAFF

j_gene: TRBJ2-7
v_gene: TRBV28
abundance: NA
d_gene: NA
CDR3nt: TGTGCCAGCAGTTTATCCCGGGGGAACTACGAGCAGTACTTC
CDR3aa: CASSLSRGNYEQYF

j_gene: TRBJ1-2
v_gene: TRBV19
abundance: NA
d_gene: NA
CDR3nt: TGTGCCAGTGGTCCAGGGCTGGTGGTTGGAGGCTACACCTTC
CDR3aa: CASGPGLVVGGYTF

j_gene: TRBJ2-1
v_gene: TRBV10-3
abundance: NA
d_gene: NA
CDR3nt: TGTGCCACATTATGGACAGCCCCAGGTGGGGAGCAGTTCTTC
CDR3aa: CATLWTAPGGEQFF

j_gene: TRBJ2-3
v_gene: TRBV18
abundance: NA
d_gene: NA
CDR3nt: TGTGCCAGCTCACCGGCGCAAGGGGACACGCAGTATTTT
CDR3aa: CASSPAQGDTQYF

j_gene: TRBJ1-1
v_gene: TRBV27
abundance: NA
d_gene: NA
CDR3nt: TGTGCCAGCAGTGATACGGGGAGGGGAAGTTGGATGAACACTGAAGCTTTCTTT
CDR3aa: CASSDTGRGSWMNTEAFF

j_gene: TRBJ2-5
v_gene: TRBV5-1
abundance: NA
d_gene: TRBD2
CDR3nt: TGCGCCAGCAGCTTGGGGACTAGCGACGGCGAGACCCAGTACTTC
CDR3aa: CASSLGTSDGETQYF

j_gene: TRBJ2-1
v_gene: TRBV11-3
abundance: NA
d_gene: TRBD2
CDR3nt: TGTGCCAGCAGCCTCGGTCTGGGTAGCGGGGGGGCTAATGAGCAGTTCTTC
CDR3aa: CASSLGLGSGGANEQFF

j_gene: TRBJ1-6
v_gene: TRBV7-9
abundance: NA
d_gene: TRBD1
CDR3nt: TGTGCCAGCAGTAACGGGACAGGGTATTACAATTCACCCCTCCACTTT
CDR3aa: CASSNGTGYYNSPLHF